Listed here are 19 T cell receptor beta chains from one sample, sequenced in a study of TIL therapy for anti-PD-1-resistant metastatic lung cancer (dated by TCRdb to the early 2020s). The intended sense of this specimen's time point label: pre-treatment sample, taken before nivolumab and TIL therapy. TCR beta CDR3 regions were amplified from genomic DNA with the immunoSEQ v3 hsTCRB kit using bias-controlled multiplex PCR. Drawn from immuneACCESS, this table holds only the in-frame rearrangements with V and J called that TCRdb kept. Clones are partly lost; checked studies trace under half to an unresolved V gene and leave the rest unexplained. This sample lists tens of thousands of clones; around 67% were detected once. The top ten hold about 1.8% of the sample. The specimen comprised blood, sampled at baseline. These receptors all come from a person aged 25 to 85 with non-small cell lung cancer.

This clone was picked up a small number of times. The chain recombines TRBV7-9 with TRBJ2-1, with D perhaps matching TRBD1 (5 bases). This CDR3 has 14 residues. CDR1 and CDR2 from the germline V gene are SEHNR and FQNEAQ (reference sequence). The V and J ends lost 1 base and 4 bases respectively, with 8 bases between them. CDR3 protein: CASSLEGKYNEQFF. Here the CDR3 DNA reads TGTGCCAGCAGCTTAGAGGGGAAATACAATGAGCAGTTCTTC.

V is TRBV4-3 and J is TRBJ1-1; no firm D call. The CDR3 extends over 14 amino acids. The V end lost 1 base, the J end lost 1 base, and 7 bases lay between the germline ends. Germline CDR1 LGHNA, CDR2 YSLEER. The CDR3 DNA reads as TGCGCCAGCAGCCAAGGTCGAACGAACACTGAAGCTTTCTTT. Protein: CASSQGRTNTEAFF.

CDR3 coding DNA: TGCGCCAGCAGCGAGGCTAGCGGGGTGAACTCCTACAATGAGCAGTTCTTC. Protein sequence: CASSEASGVNSYNEQFF. This chain uses TRBV5-1 with TRBJ2-1, with TRBD2 matching 9 bases. V shed 4 bases and J 0 bases; nucleotides not matched to a gene: 8. Germline CDR1 is SGHRS and CDR2 is YFSETQ. This CDR3 has 17 residues.

The chain has TRBV7-3 and TRBJ2-6, with 7 positions matching TRBD1. V gave up 5 bases and J gave up 0 bases; unmatched junction bases: 7. Germline V CDR1 and CDR2: SGHTA, FQGTGA. This CDR3 region has 17 residues. This chain's CDR3 is CASSQGQVGSGANVLTF. The CDR3 DNA sequence: TGTGCCAGCAGCCAAGGACAGGTTGGCTCTGGGGCCAACGTCCTGACTTTC.

V and J are TRBV6-5 and TRBJ2-2, with D tentatively TRBD1 (6 bases). The CDR3 runs to 14 residues. Trimming cost V 10 bases and J 1 base, with 13 bases left between them. CDR1 and CDR2 (germline): MNHEY, SVGAGI. In DNA, the CDR3 is TGTGCCATCCGCTGGGGACAGAACACCGGGGAGCTGTTTTTT. Translation: CAIRWGQNTGELFF.

The chain recombines TRBV2 with TRBJ1-4, with D perhaps TRBD1 (6 bases). The V gene lost 7 bases and the J gene lost 2 bases, with 11 bases spanning the gap. CDR1 and CDR2 (germline): SNHLY, FYNNEI. This CDR3 spans 14 amino acids. For the CDR3, the DNA is TGTGCCAGCAAGGGGGACACCACTAATGAAAAACTGTTTTTT. As protein: CASKGDTTNEKLFF.

A single count supports this clone. The V call is TRBV4-3, the J call TRBJ2-3, with 10 positions matching TRBD2. This CDR3 region has 15 residues. Germline V gene sequence: CDR1 LGHNA, CDR2 YSLEER. V shed 4 bases and J 3 bases; nucleotides not matched to a gene: 4. CDR3 sequence (DNA): TGCGCCAGCAGCCCTCAGGGACTAGCGACAGATACGCAGTATTTT. As protein: CASSPQGLATDTQYF.

This chain links TRBV28 with TRBJ2-7; D perhaps matches TRBD2 (7 bases). V was clipped by 2 bases and J by 4 bases, with 15 bases between them. The CDR3 covers 15 residues. Per germline, CDR1 MDHEN and CDR2 SYDVKM. The CDR3 sequence: CASSLAGAGGYEQYF. DNA for the CDR3: TGTGCCAGCAGTTTAGCGGGGGCAGGTGGATACGAGCAGTACTTC.

V is TRBV29-1 and J is TRBJ1-5; no clear D gene. Germline CDR1 and CDR2: SQVTM and ANQGSEA. This CDR3 spans 12 amino acids. V lost 4 bases and J 0 bases, leaving 4 bases between the germline ends. DNA of the CDR3: TGCAGCGTTGCTAATAGCAATCAGCCCCAGCATTTT. Protein: CSVANSNQPQHF.

The genes are TRBV27 and TRBJ1-5; D perhaps matches TRBD1 (5 bases). CDR3 length: 14 amino acids. Germline V gene data show CDR1 as MNHEY and CDR2 as SMNVEV (reference sequence). Trimming shortened V by 2 bases and J by 6 bases, and 11 bases separated the two germline ends. The CDR3 sequence: CASSLGSGTQPQHF. CDR3 DNA: TGTGCCAGCAGTTTAGGGTCAGGGACTCAGCCCCAGCATTTT.

The chain is built from TRBV14 and TRBJ1-3, with 8 bases identical to TRBD1. V was clipped by 4 bases and J by 6 bases; unmatched bases: 14. The CDR3 has 17 amino acids. Germline CDR1 is SGHDN and CDR2 is FVKESK. The CDR3 loop reads CASSRRAPLDRVNTIYF. Here the CDR3 DNA reads TGTGCCAGCAGCCGAAGGGCCCCTCTGGACAGGGTAAACACCATATATTTT. The variable domain in full, with the rest retrieved from reference TRBV14 and TRBJ1-3, is EAGVTQFPSHSVIEKGQTVTLRCDPISGHDNLYWYRRVMGKEIKFLLHFVKESKQDESGMPNNRFLAERTGGTYSTLKVQPAELEDSGVYFCASSRRAPLDRVNTIYFGEGSWLTVV.

The chain is built from TRBV4-3 and TRBJ1-3; D ambiguous. There are 12 residues in the CDR3. Germline CDR1 is LGHNA and CDR2 is YSLEER. Trimming stripped 0 bases from V and 7 bases from J, with 4 bases between. CDR3 amino acids: CASSQDWNTIYF. CDR3 DNA sequence: TGCGCCAGCAGCCAAGATTGGAACACCATATATTTT.

This chain uses TRBV28 with TRBJ2-2; a possible D gene is TRBD2 (5 bases). This CDR3 has 14 amino acids. Trimming took off 3 bases at V and 4 bases at J, with 9 bases between the two ends. From germline, CDR1 is MDHEN and CDR2 SYDVKM. CDR3 residues: CASSFPGVTGELFF. The CDR3 DNA sequence: TGTGCCAGCAGTTTCCCCGGGGTCACCGGGGAGCTGTTTTTT.

This clone occurred once. The chain has TRBV7-2 and TRBJ2-5; either TRBD1 or TRBD2 may fit D (5 bases each). The CDR3 runs 15 residues. Germline CDR1 is SGHTA and CDR2 is FQGNSA. Trimming left V 1 base short and J 2 bases short, with 11 bases between. CDR3 DNA: TGTGCCAGCAGCTTAGTTTGGGGACCACAAGAGACCCAGTACTTC. It yields the protein CASSLVWGPQETQYF. The whole variable domain, filled in from reference TRBV7-2 and TRBJ2-5, reads GAGVSQSPSNKVTEKGKDVELRCDPISGHTALYWYRQSLGQGLEFLIYFQGNSAPDKSGLPSDRFSAERTGGSVSTLTIQRTQQEDSAVYLCASSLVWGPQETQYFGPGTRLLVL.

This chain joins TRBV7-2 and TRBJ2-7; D could derive from TRBD1 or TRBD2 (5 bases each). Trimming shortened V by 5 bases and J by 6 bases, and 20 bases separated the two germline ends. The CDR3 spans 15 residues. Looked up from germline, CDR1 is SGHTA and CDR2 is FQGNSA. Written as DNA, the CDR3 is TGTGCCAGCAGCCGAAACGGGGACGACTTAACCGAGCAGTACTTC. This encodes CASSRNGDDLTEQYF.

The chain recombines TRBV5-1 with TRBJ2-7; TRBD2 matches at 8 bases. The CDR3 length is 15 residues. V lost 2 bases to trimming and J lost 2 bases; unmatched junction nucleotides: 6. Looked up from germline, CDR1 is SGHRS and CDR2 is YFSETQ. CDR3 nucleotides: TGCGCCAGCAGCTTAAGCGGGGGTTCCCCCTACGAGCAGTACTTC. Its translation: CASSLSGGSPYEQYF.

The CDR3 bases are TGTGCCAGCAGTGGTGGGGGTCTTGGAGATACGCAGTATTTT. This codes for CASSGGGLGDTQYF. The V and J genes are TRBV2 and TRBJ2-3; either TRBD1 or TRBD2 may supply D (5 bases each). The germline V and J ends were trimmed by 4 bases and 5 bases, with 13 bases remaining between them. CDR1 and CDR2 (germline): SNHLY, FYNNEI. There are 14 residues in the CDR3.

This clone was seen only a few times. The gene calls are TRBV27 and TRBJ1-2, with D unresolved. Looked up from germline, CDR1 is MNHEY and CDR2 is SMNVEV (reference sequence). This CDR3 spans 13 amino acids. Trimming took off 2 bases at V and 8 bases at J, with 12 bases between the two ends. CDR3: CASSLTQSQGYTF. CDR3 DNA sequence: TGTGCCAGCAGTTTAACCCAGTCTCAGGGCTACACCTTC.

This clone was observed a single time. J is TRBJ2-2 and V is TRBV10-3, with 11 positions matching TRBD2. Germline V gene data show CDR1 as ENHRY and CDR2 as SYGVKD. V dropped 4 bases and J dropped 5; count of bases not matched to a gene: 9. The CDR3 extends over 17 amino acids. This CDR3 is CAISVTSGSAGTGELFF. The CDR3, as DNA: TGTGCCATCAGTGTAACTAGCGGGAGCGCGGGGACCGGGGAGCTGTTTTTT.